The rows below give T cell receptor beta chains drawn from one sample of a study of breast tumors, draining lymph nodes, adjacent tissues. TCRdb itself ran the multiplex PCR reads through MiXCR, one entry per CDR3 protein. The table has 150,000 to 200,000 distinct CDR3 sequences, approximately 30% seen once; the top ten hold over 3.5%. The sample was axillary lymph node tissue. These receptors were collected from a female donor with breast cancer. Some clones in this sample may be carry-over from other donors' samples. Both conserved end residues are part of each CDR3. A D gene is named only where the DNA matches it firmly. The listing skips clone size in some rows; elsewhere it reads once, few, many or a size class.

size	V	D	J	DNA	CDR3
-	TRBV20-1	-	TRBJ2-3	TGCAGTGCTAACCGGATAGATACGCAGTATTTT	CSANRIDTQYF
many	TRBV20-1	-	TRBJ1-2	TGCAGTGCTAGAGTGTGGGACGGAAACTATGGCTACACCTTC	CSARVWDGNYGYTF
many	TRBV24-1	-	TRBJ1-2	TGTGCCACCAGTGACACGGACCTTATAGGCTACACCTTC	CATSDTDLIGYTF
-	TRBV2	TRBD1	TRBJ1-2	TGTGCCAGCGTTGGACAGGGGGCTAACTATGGCTACACCTTC	CASVGQGANYGYTF
medium-sized	TRBV2	TRBD1	TRBJ1-6	TGTGCCAGCAGTGAAGGACAGGGAAGAACTAGGTCACCCCTCCACTTT	CASSEGQGRTRSPLHF
many	TRBV20-1	TRBD1	TRBJ2-2	TGCAGTGCTACGACCGGACAGGGAGGTACCGGGGAGCTGTTTTTT	CSATTGQGGTGELFF
-	TRBV20-1	-	TRBJ1-6	TGCAGTGCCCGGGACAATAATTCACCCCGCCACTTT	CSARDNNSPRHF
-	TRBV5-4	-	TRBJ2-7	TGTGCCAGCAGCCCGGGATGGGCGTCCTACGAGCAGTACTTC	CASSPGWASYEQYF
many	TRBV11-2	-	TRBJ2-7	TGTGCCAGCAGCTTAGAGGTATGGACCCCTGCCTACGAGCAGTACTTC	CASSLEVWTPAYEQYF
many	TRBV6-5	-	TRBJ1-2	TGTGCCAGCAGACTTCCAGGGGCTAACTATGGCTACACCTTC	CASRLPGANYGYTF
-	TRBV7-6	-	TRBJ1-4	TGTGCCAGCAGCTTAGTCGACAGTATTTACAATGAAAAACTGTTTTTT	CASSLVDSIYNEKLFF
-	TRBV6-1	-	TRBJ2-3	TGTGCCAGCAGTCAAGCGAGAGTTGGCGTTTCAGATACGCAGTATTTT	CASSQARVGVSDTQYF
many	TRBV20-1	-	TRBJ2-5	TGCAGTGCTAGAATAGCGGCGAGCGAAGAGACCCAGTACTTC	CSARIAASEETQYF
many	TRBV12-3/TRBV12-4	TRBD2	TRBJ2-1	TGTGCCAGCAGGGGGGGACTAGCGTCCTACAATGAGCAGTTCTTC	CASRGGLASYNEQFF
-	TRBV12-3/TRBV12-4	-	TRBJ2-7	TGTGCCAGCAGCATTTCGGCATACGAGCAGTACTTC	CASSISAYEQYF
-	TRBV2	-	TRBJ1-5	TGTGCCAGCAGTGACAGGGGATTTTATAGCAATCGGCCCCAGCATTTC	CASSDRGFYSNRPQHF
-	TRBV6-2/TRBV6-3	TRBD2	TRBJ2-7	TGTGCCAGCAGTTATCGGGGGGGCTACGAGTACTTC	CASSYRGGYEYF
-	TRBV28	-	TRBJ2-1	TGTGCCGCCCACCGGGACGGAACCTACAATGAGCAGTTCTTC	CAAHRDGTYNEQFF
-	TRBV9	-	TRBJ1-1	TGTGCCAGCAGCCCCCGTCTGGTAGACACTGAAGCTTTCTTT	CASSPRLVDTEAFF
-	TRBV20-1	TRBD2	TRBJ2-1	TGCAGTGCCTCCCCGAACGGGACTAGCGGGACCTTGAGCTCCTACAATGAGCAGTTCTTC	CSASPNGTSGTLSSYNEQFF
-	TRBV2	-	TRBJ2-2	TGTGCCAGCAGGACCGGGACGGCCTCCTACAATGAGCAGAGAACAGCCGCCGAGGAGCTGTTTTTT	CASRTGTASYNEQRTAAEELFF
many	TRBV2	-	TRBJ2-1	TGTGCCAGCAGTGGACTAGAGCAGTTCTTC	CASSGLEQFF
many	TRBV12-3/TRBV12-4	-	TRBJ1-3	TGTGCCAGCGCGGCAGGGATTTCTGGAAACACCATATATTTT	CASAAGISGNTIYF
-	TRBV12-3/TRBV12-4	-	TRBJ2-3	TGTGCCAGCAGTTTCTGGGACGGCTACAATGAGCAGTATTTT	CASSFWDGYNEQYF
few	TRBV6-5	TRBD2	TRBJ2-3	TGTGCCAGCAGGGACCTTGGCGGGAGGGGCACAGATACGCAGTATTTT	CASRDLGGRGTDTQYF
-	TRBV7-8	-	TRBJ1-1	TGTGCCAGCAGCTTTGACCATGTGAACACTGAAGCTTTCTTT	CASSFDHVNTEAFF
many	TRBV20-1	-	TRBJ2-1	TGCAGTGCTAGAGATCTGGGAGGTGAGCAGTTCTTC	CSARDLGGEQFF
few	TRBV19	-	TRBJ2-4	TGTGCCAGTAGTATCGTGGGGGGGCTAGCCAAAAACATTCAGTACTTC	CASSIVGGLAKNIQYF